Each of the 28 T cell receptor beta chains below was sequenced from the same sample in a study of regulatory T cells in long-lasting Graves disease. The sample's time point: persistent/refractory GD, antithyroid drugs over 5 years with positive TRAb. Scientists built the TCR library using RNA that was extracted from PBMCs. iRepertoire HTBI primers and Arm-PCR of CDR3 regions built TCR beta libraries. Via MiXCR, TCRdb re-called the multiplex PCR reads, giving one row per CDR3 protein. The data hold roughly 450,000 distinct CDR3 sequences, with 23% observed a single time. Sequences were derived from peripheral blood mononuclear cells (PBMCs), sampled when the disease was refractory, from a patient treated with antithyroid drugs. All receptors derive from a female donor with Graves disease.

This clonotype was seen more than once but under ten times. One base away lies a much larger clone, so this may be a sequencing read error. The chain carries TRBV10-3 and TRBJ1-1; D unclear. This CDR3 spans 11 amino acids. Germline CDR1 is ENHRY and CDR2 is SYGVKD. Deletions cut 2 bases from V and 2 bases from J, with 0 bases between. The CDR3 nucleotides are TGTGCCATCAGTGAGAACACTGAAGCTTTCTTT. This translates into CAISENTEAFF.

This clonotype was picked up a small number of times. The chain uses TRBV6-1 and TRBJ2-7; a weak D match, TRBD2 (5 bases). Trimming pared 5 bases from V and 3 bases from J, leaving 14 bases between. The CDR3 extends over 14 amino acids. Germline CDR1 is MNHNS and CDR2 is SASEGT. The CDR3 protein is CASSRTAKDYEQYF. The CDR3, as DNA: TGTGCCAGCAGTCGGACTGCCAAAGACTACGAGCAGTACTTC.

The chain uses TRBV18 and TRBJ2-7; D is undetermined. The CDR3 is made up of 13 amino acids. Per germline, CDR1 KGHSH and CDR2 LQKENI. The ends were cut back, 2 bases at V and 1 base at J, with 6 bases in the middle. The CDR3 here is CASSPAPSYEQYF. The CDR3 DNA follows: TGTGCCAGCTCACCAGCCCCATCCTACGAGCAGTACTTC.

The chain has TRBV9 and TRBJ2-1; a possible D gene is TRBD2 (5 bases). V was shortened by 7 bases and J by 10 bases, with 21 bases between the two germline ends. This CDR3 has 14 residues. Germline V lookup: CDR1 SGDLS, CDR2 YYNGEE. The CDR3 coding sequence is TGTGCCAGCGGCAAAAACCCTGACGGACTGGAGCAGTTCTTC. Protein product: CASGKNPDGLEQFF. Drawing the rest from reference TRBV9 and TRBJ2-1, the complete variable domain is DSGVTQTPKHLITATGQRVTLRCSPRSGDLSVYWYQQSLDQGLQFLIQYYNGEERAKGNILERFSAQQFPDLHSELNLSSLELGDSALYFCASGKNPDGLEQFFGPGTRLTVL.

There are many counts of this clonotype. This rearrangement joins TRBV11-2 to TRBJ2-7, with unresolved D. From germline, CDR1 is SGHAT and CDR2 FQNNGV. This CDR3 has 15 residues. The V end lost 1 base, the J end lost 4 bases, and 14 bases lay between the germline ends. CDR3: CASSLVASLPYEQYF. CDR3 nucleotides: TGTGCCAGCAGCTTAGTGGCTAGTTTGCCATACGAGCAGTACTTC.

V usage is TRBV20-1 and J usage is TRBJ1-1; D is perhaps TRBD1 (5 bases). Germline V lookup: CDR1 DFQATT, CDR2 SNEGSKA (reference sequence). The CDR3 has 13 residues. Deletions cut 4 bases from V and 5 bases from J, with 14 bases between. The CDR3 DNA is TGCAGTGCTAAGGAACTCCACAGGACTGAAGCTTTCTTT. Protein sequence: CSAKELHRTEAFF.

The V call is TRBV14, the J call TRBJ1-5; no clear D. With 6 bases removed from V and 5 bases from J, the gap between germline ends came to 8 bases. Germline lookup yields CDR1 SGHDN and CDR2 FVKESK. The CDR3 has 12 residues. CDR3 sequence reads: CASRLQYQPQHF. CDR3 nucleotides: TGTGCCAGCAGACTACAGTATCAGCCCCAGCATTTT.

This clonotype was seen at least ten times. V usage is TRBV7-2 and J usage is TRBJ2-5, with a weak D call TRBD2 (6 bases). The V end lost 4 bases, the J end lost 2 bases, and 11 bases lay between the germline ends. The germline CDR1 and CDR2 sequences are SGHTA and FQGNSA. The CDR3 covers 14 residues. CDR3 amino acids: CASSSYSGQETQYF. For the CDR3, the DNA is TGTGCCAGCAGCTCATATAGCGGACAAGAGACCCAGTACTTC.

This clonotype was detected many times. This sequence joins TRBV7-2 and TRBJ2-5; D is uncertain. CDR1 and CDR2 from the germline V gene are SGHTA and FQGNSA. Between the trimmed V and J ends, which lost 0 bases and 4 bases, there was a span of 18 bases. This CDR3 region has 17 residues. CDR3 nucleotides: TGTGCCAGCAGCTTAGCCGGGCCCTTCTTTTCGTCAGAGACCCAGTACTTC. Translating it yields CASSLAGPFFSSETQYF.

This clonotype was detected only a few times. The chain recombines TRBV3-1 with TRBJ1-2; unclear D gene. This CDR3 is 14 amino acids long. Trimming removed 1 base at V and 2 bases at J, with 8 bases between. CDR1 and CDR2 (germline): LGHDT, YNNKEL (reference sequence). CDR3 bases: TGTGCCAGCAGCCAAGTAAACCCGAACTATGGCTACACCTTC. It translates to CASSQVNPNYGYTF. The entire variable domain, with the rest obtained from reference TRBV3-1 and TRBJ1-2, is as follows: DTAVSQTPKYLVTQMGNDKSIKCEQNLGHDTMYWYKQDSKKFLKIMFSYNNKELIINETVPNRFSPKSPDKAHLNLHINSLELGDSAVYFCASSQVNPNYGYTFGSGTRLTVV.

This clonotype was recorded at least ten times. This chain connects TRBV27 to TRBJ1-2; no definite D call. Germline V lookup: CDR1 MNHEY, CDR2 SMNVEV (reference sequence). The CDR3 is made up of 16 amino acids. Trimming removed 4 bases at V and 4 bases at J, with 19 bases between. The CDR3 DNA sequence: TGTGCCAGCAGTTCTCTGGCAGAGCCGAAATCCTATGGCTACACCTTC. Protein: CASSSLAEPKSYGYTF.

This clonotype was observed a few times. The CDR3 nucleotides are TGTGCCAGCAGCTTAGAGGCGGGGACGGGTGGCACTGAAGCTTTCTTT. Its translation is CASSLEAGTGGTEAFF. The gene calls are TRBV11-2 and TRBJ1-1, with D possibly TRBD1 on 5 matching bases. Germline CDR1 SGHAT, CDR2 FQNNGV. The length of the CDR3 is 16 residues. V lost 0 bases, J lost 4 bases, and 15 bases lay in between.

The genes are TRBV7-2 and TRBJ2-5; no clear D. This CDR3 region has 14 residues. Per germline, CDR1 SGHTA and CDR2 FQGNSA. The germline V and J ends were trimmed by 5 bases and 5 bases, with 15 bases remaining between them. CDR3 in amino acids: CASSLNGQVETQYF. The CDR3 bases are TGTGCCAGCAGCCTCAACGGGCAGGTGGAGACCCAGTACTTC.

The J gene is TRBJ2-5, the V gene TRBV18, with D perhaps being TRBD1 or TRBD2 (5 bases each). This CDR3 region has 16 residues. The V end lost 3 bases, the J end lost 1 base, and 15 bases lay between the germline ends. Germline V gene sequence: CDR1 KGHSH, CDR2 LQKENI. CDR3 sequence: CASSPGGSPLQETQYF. DNA for the CDR3: TGTGCCAGCTCACCTGGGGGTAGTCCCCTCCAAGAGACCCAGTACTTC. Using reference TRBV18 and TRBJ2-5 for the parts outside the CDR3, the full variable domain is NAGVMQNPRHLVRRRGQEARLRCSPMKGHSHVYWYRQLPEEGLKFMVYLQKENIIDESGMPKERFSAEFPKEGPSILRIQQVVRGDSAAYFCASSPGGSPLQETQYFGPGTRLLVL.

This clonotype was seen repeatedly, ten times or more. The V gene is TRBV11-2, the J gene TRBJ1-1, with 11 bases identical to TRBD1. Trimming cost V 5 bases and J 12 bases; bases outside gene matches: 8. The CDR3 is 13 residues long. Per germline, CDR1 SGHAT and CDR2 FQNNGV. The CDR3 nucleotides read TGTGCCAGCAGCAGCCGGGACAGGGGGGTGTCTTTCTTT. It is translated as CASSSRDRGVSFF.

This clonotype was seen ten or more times. V is TRBV30 and J is TRBJ1-4; the D is unclear. V was pared by 0 bases and J by 3 bases, with 5 bases between. The germline V gene has CDR1 GTSNPN and CDR2 SVGIG (reference sequence). There are 13 residues in the CDR3. The CDR3 here is CAWSVQPNEKLFF. The CDR3 DNA is TGTGCCTGGAGTGTACAGCCTAATGAAAAACTGTTTTTT.

V is TRBV29-1 and J is TRBJ1-3; the match to TRBD1 covers 8 bases. This CDR3 region has 14 residues. V was clipped by 3 bases and J by 3 bases; unmatched bases: 4. Looked up from germline, CDR1 is SQVTM and CDR2 is ANQGSEA. The CDR3 spells CSVDQGADGNTIYF. The CDR3 bases are TGCAGCGTTGACCAGGGGGCTGATGGAAACACCATATATTTT.

This clonotype was seen at least ten times. The gene calls are TRBV15 and TRBJ1-4, with 8 bases that match TRBD1. This CDR3 has 15 residues. Per the germline V gene, CDR1 is LNHNV and CDR2 is YYDKDF (reference sequence). Unmatched junction bases numbered 3, after V lost 1 base and J lost 5 bases. Here the CDR3 reads CATSRAQGANEKLFF. The CDR3 DNA reads TGTGCCACCAGCAGAGCCCAGGGGGCAAATGAAAAACTGTTTTTT.

V usage is TRBV19 and J usage is TRBJ1-1, with TRBD1 as a possible D gene (5 bases). V shed 3 bases and J shed 8 bases, with 13 bases lying between them. Germline CDR1 LNHDA, CDR2 SQIVND (reference sequence). The CDR3 runs to 13 residues. The CDR3 DNA is TGTGCCAGTAGTATCGGGGCCGAACCCGAAGCTTTCTTT. This translates into CASSIGAEPEAFF.

The rearrangement joins TRBV4-2 to TRBJ2-7; TRBD1 aligns across 7 bases. The germline V gene has CDR1 LGHNA and CDR2 YNFKEQ. The V and J ends lost 0 bases and 1 base, in that order; junction bases with no gene match: 6. The CDR3 contains 16 residues. The CDR3 nucleotides read TGTGCCAGCAGCCAAGATGTGGCAGGGGGATCCTACGAGCAGTACTTC. This encodes CASSQDVAGGSYEQYF.

A note on this clonotype: Since the CDR3 does not end with the conserved phenylalanine or tryptophan, this likely comes from a read error. This sequence joins TRBV29-1 and TRBJ2-5, with D maybe TRBD1 (5 bases). V dropped 0 bases and J dropped 1 base, with 12 bases sitting between them. CDR1 is SQVTM, CDR2 ANQGSEA, per germline. This CDR3 contains 15 residues. CDR3 DNA sequence: TGCAGCGTTGAAGAAGGGGCCAGGTCCCAAGAGACCCAGTACTCC. It encodes CSVEEGARSQETQYS.

This clonotype has ten or more counts. V is TRBV12-3 or TRBV12-4 and J is TRBJ2-7; TRBD1 matches 10 bases. Unmatched junction bases numbered 7, after V lost 1 base and J lost 4 bases. This CDR3 spans 16 amino acids. In nucleotides, the CDR3 is TGTGCCAGCAGTTTAGGCTCCGGGACAGGGGCTTACGAGCAGTACTTC. Amino acids: CASSLGSGTGAYEQYF.

Points on this clonotype: With a much larger clone just one base away, this may be a read error. This chain uses TRBV28 with TRBJ2-7; 8 nucleotides match TRBD2. The CDR3 is 15 residues long. CDR1 is MDHEN, CDR2 SYDVKM, per germline. This CDR3 is CVSSFGLAGSYEQYF. The CDR3 region has the DNA TGTGTCAGCAGTTTCGGGCTAGCGGGTTCCTACGAGCAGTACTTC.

This clonotype was counted only a few times. The chain employs TRBV9 and TRBJ2-7, with TRBD2 identical over 13 bases. CDR1 and CDR2 from the germline V gene are SGDLS and YYNGEE. The V gene end was trimmed by 3 bases and the J gene end by 5 bases; junction bases not matched to a gene: 2. CDR3 size: 14 residues. The CDR3 nucleotides are TGTGCCAGCAGCGGAGGGACTAGCGGGAACGAGCAGTACTTC. It yields the protein CASSGGTSGNEQYF.

This chain joins TRBV5-1 and TRBJ2-1; TRBD1 matches 7 bases. CDR1 is SGHRS and CDR2 is YFSETQ in the germline V gene. This CDR3 is built from 16 residues. V gave up 0 bases and J gave up 2 bases; unmatched junction bases: 5. The CDR3 loop reads CASSLVSTGTYNEQFF. The DNA of the CDR3 is TGCGCCAGCAGCTTGGTATCGACAGGGACCTACAATGAGCAGTTCTTC.

This chain uses TRBV3-1 with TRBJ2-2; D is undetermined. There are 14 residues in the CDR3. Trimming removed 0 bases from V and 8 bases from J, with 10 bases in between. CDR1 is LGHDT, CDR2 YNNKEL, per germline (reference sequence). The DNA of the CDR3 is TGTGCCAGCAGCCAAGATAGGATCCCGGGGGAGCTGTTTTTT. Its protein is CASSQDRIPGELFF.

The V call is TRBV7-2, the J call TRBJ2-3, with 11 nucleotides matching TRBD2. Trimming took 0 bases from V and 3 from J; bases not matched to a gene: 5. The CDR3 sequence is 17 residues long. Germline assignment: CDR1 SGHTA and CDR2 FQGNSA. CDR3 DNA sequence: TGTGCCAGCAGCTTAGCATCGACTAGCGGGATAACAGATACGCAGTATTTT. It specifies CASSLASTSGITDTQYF.

Only a few counts were recorded for this clonotype. The chain carries TRBV29-1 and TRBJ1-2, with D perhaps TRBD1 (6 bases). Germline CDR1 and CDR2: SQVTM and ANQGSEA. CDR3 length equals 15 residues. The V and J ends lost 0 bases and 2 bases respectively, with 13 bases between them. The CDR3 sequence is CSVEDRMTGNYGYTF. In DNA form, the CDR3 reads TGCAGCGTTGAAGATCGGATGACAGGAAACTATGGCTACACCTTC.